This passage covers 7 T cell receptor beta chains from one sample sequenced in a study of T-cell reconstitution after alpha-beta-depleted transplantation in children. The authors prepared the TCRbeta library with unique molecular identifiers. TCRdb itself ran the PCR reads through MiXCR, one entry per CDR3 protein. The repertoire holds roughly 790,000 distinct CDR3 sequences, with under 20% as singletons. The sequences come from PBMCs, mostly from graft donor cells, collected 360 days after TCRalphabeta/CD19-depleted stem cell transplant. The receptors come from a male patient under 18 who had a stem cell transplant for acute lymphoblastic leukemia, so the T cells may come from the graft donor.

This clonotype was seen a handful of times. This sequence joins TRBV10-3 and TRBJ2-3; TRBD2 matches 7 bases. The CDR3 runs to 16 residues. Germline CDR1 reads ENHRY; CDR2 reads SYGVKD. V lost 5 bases and J lost 0; bases outside the gene matches: 8. The DNA for the CDR3 is TGTGCCATCAGTCCTTTTCTAGCGGTTAGCACAGATACGCAGTATTTT. Translation: CAISPFLAVSTDTQYF.

This chain links TRBV6-5 with TRBJ2-2, with 10 bases matching TRBD2. Germline CDR1 reads MNHEY; CDR2 reads SVGAGI. This CDR3 has 16 residues. V shed 4 bases and J 5 bases; nucleotides not matched to a gene: 7. CDR3 DNA sequence: TGTGCCAGCAGTTTTGAGCGGGAGGGGGATACCGGGGAGCTGTTTTTT. Encoded protein: CASSFEREGDTGELFF.

This clonotype was detected many times. This chain joins TRBV4-2 and TRBJ2-1; 10 bases are a match to TRBD2. J lost 0 bases, V lost 0 bases, and 5 bases had no gene match. The CDR3 runs to 18 residues. Germline lookup yields CDR1 LGHNA and CDR2 YNFKEQ. CDR3 DNA: TGTGCCAGCAGCCAAGATCCGGGACTAGCGAGCTCCTACAATGAGCAGTTCTTC. Translated: CASSQDPGLASSYNEQFF.

This clonotype was detected only a few times. The chain has TRBV29-1 and TRBJ2-4; D could derive from TRBD1 or TRBD2 (5 bases each). The V gene's germline CDR1 is SQVTM and CDR2 ANQGSEA. Trimming shortened V by 7 bases and J by 4 bases, and 17 bases separated the two germline ends. The CDR3 consists of 14 residues. CDR3 in amino acids: CSATDTGEKNIQYF. The CDR3 nucleotides are TGCAGCGCAACGGACACCGGGGAAAAAAACATTCAGTACTTC.

This clonotype occurred a few times. The V and J genes are TRBV7-9 and TRBJ1-5; TRBD1 matches 9 bases. V was clipped by 3 bases and J by 6 bases; unmatched bases: 6. The CDR3 sequence is 15 residues long. Germline CDR1 reads SEHNR; CDR2 reads FQNEAQ (reference sequence). The DNA for the CDR3 is TGTGCCAGCAGCTTGGACAGGGGTTTCAGTCAGCCCCAGCATTTT. Its protein product is CASSLDRGFSQPQHF.

The chain carries TRBV19 and TRBJ1-2, with TRBD1 as a possible D gene (5 bases). The CDR3 extends over 12 amino acids. With 5 bases removed from V and 6 bases from J, the gap between germline ends came to 10 bases. Germline CDR1 and CDR2: LNHDA and SQIVND (reference sequence). This CDR3 is CASSPGGDGYTF. The CDR3 nucleotides are TGTGCCAGTAGTCCCGGAGGGGATGGCTACACCTTC.

The sample holds a few counts of this clonotype. This chain links TRBV12-3 or TRBV12-4 with TRBJ2-1; 12 bases fit TRBD2. V dropped 6 bases and J dropped 7; count of bases not matched to a gene: 4. CDR3 length equals 14 residues. DNA for the CDR3: TGTGCCAGCAGGACTAGCGGGAGTGGAAATGAGCAGTTCTTC. Translating gives CASRTSGSGNEQFF.